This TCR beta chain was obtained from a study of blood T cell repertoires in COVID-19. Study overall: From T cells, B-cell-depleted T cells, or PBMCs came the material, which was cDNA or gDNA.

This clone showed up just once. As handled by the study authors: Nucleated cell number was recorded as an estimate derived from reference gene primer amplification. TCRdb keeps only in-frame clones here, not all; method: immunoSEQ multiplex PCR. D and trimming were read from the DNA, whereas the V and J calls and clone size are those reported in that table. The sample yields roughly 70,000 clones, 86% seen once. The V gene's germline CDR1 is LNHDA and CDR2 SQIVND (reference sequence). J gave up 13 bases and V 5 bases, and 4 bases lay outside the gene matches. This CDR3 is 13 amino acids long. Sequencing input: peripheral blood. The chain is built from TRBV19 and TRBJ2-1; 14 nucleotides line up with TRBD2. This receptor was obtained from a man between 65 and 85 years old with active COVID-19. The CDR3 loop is CASSLGTSGSQFF. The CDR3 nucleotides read TGTGCCAGTAGTCTTGGGACTAGCGGGAGCCAGTTCTTC.